What follows are 2 T cell receptor beta chains derived from one specimen sequenced in a study of shared clonotypes between healthy human individuals. TCRdb's copy holds only in-frame clones and misses some; the assay was immunoSEQ multiplex PCR. The sample includes about 1 million clones, about 75% of them seen just once. The sequenced material came from memory CD4+ T cells sorted from blood. Subset reported: CD45RA-negative fraction. All receptors come from a man younger than 35 in good health.

This clone was observed a few times. The same CDR3 also results from other DNA sequences found in this sample. The chain is built from TRBV29-1 and TRBJ1-1; a weak D match, TRBD1 (6 bases). Trimming removed 7 bases from V and 0 bases from J, with 12 bases in between. Germline V gene data show CDR1 as SQVTM and CDR2 as ANQGSEA. The CDR3 length is 13 residues. The CDR3 here is CSGTGHLNTEAFF. CDR3 in DNA: TGCAGCGGGACGGGACACCTGAACACTGAAGCTTTCTTT.

The chain couples TRBV7-6 to TRBJ2-7; D assignment may be TRBD1 or TRBD2 (5 bases each). Trimming took off 8 bases at V and 6 bases at J, with 20 bases between the two ends. Per the germline V gene, CDR1 is SGHVS and CDR2 is FNYEAQ. The CDR3 covers 14 residues. The CDR3: CASYTPGTDSEQYF. The CDR3 DNA follows: TGTGCCAGCTACACCCCCGGGACGGACTCCGAGCAGTACTTC.